This T cell receptor (beta chain) comes out of a study of blood T cell repertoires in COVID-19. The repertoire was sequenced with immunoSEQ multiplex PCR; TCRdb's copy has only in-frame clones and lacks some. The sample holds about 110,000 clones, roughly 79% seen once. This CDR3 has 15 residues. Germline V gene lookup returns CDR1 LNHNV and CDR2 YYDKDF (reference sequence). V gave up 5 bases and J gave up 4 bases, with 16 bases separating them. The sequencing input was peripheral blood. The J gene is TRBJ2-3, the V gene TRBV15; D is perhaps TRBD2 (6 bases). This receptor was identified in a man of 80 years or more with acute or convalescent COVID-19. The CDR3 nucleotides are TGTGCCACCAGCGTCCCTAGCGCCGGGGCAGATACGCAGTATTTT. This sequence encodes CATSVPSAGADTQYF.